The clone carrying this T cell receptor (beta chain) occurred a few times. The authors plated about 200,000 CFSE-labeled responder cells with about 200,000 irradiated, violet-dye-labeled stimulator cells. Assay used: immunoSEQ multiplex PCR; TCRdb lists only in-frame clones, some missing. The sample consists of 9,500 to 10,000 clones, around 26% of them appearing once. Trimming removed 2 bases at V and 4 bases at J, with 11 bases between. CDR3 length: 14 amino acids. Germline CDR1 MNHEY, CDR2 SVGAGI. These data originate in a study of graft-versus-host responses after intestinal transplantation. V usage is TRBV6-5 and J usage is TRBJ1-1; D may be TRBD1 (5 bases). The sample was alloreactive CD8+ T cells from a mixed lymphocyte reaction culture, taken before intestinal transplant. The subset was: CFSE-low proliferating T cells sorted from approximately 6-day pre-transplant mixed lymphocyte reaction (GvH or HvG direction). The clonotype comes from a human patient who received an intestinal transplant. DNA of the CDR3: TGTGCCAGCAGTTACGGTGGGGGGGGCACTGAAGCTTTCTTT. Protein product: CASSYGGGGTEAFF.